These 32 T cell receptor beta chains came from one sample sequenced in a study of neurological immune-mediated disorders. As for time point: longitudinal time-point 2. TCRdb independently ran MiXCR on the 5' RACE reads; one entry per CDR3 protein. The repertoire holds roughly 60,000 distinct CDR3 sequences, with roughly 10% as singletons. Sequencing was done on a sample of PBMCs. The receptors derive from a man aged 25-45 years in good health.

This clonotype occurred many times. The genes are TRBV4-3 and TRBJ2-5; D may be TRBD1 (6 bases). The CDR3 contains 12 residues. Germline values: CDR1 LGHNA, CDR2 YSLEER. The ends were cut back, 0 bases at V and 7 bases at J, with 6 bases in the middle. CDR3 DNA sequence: TGCGCCAGCAGCCAAGACAGGGGGACCCAGTACTTC. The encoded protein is CASSQDRGTQYF.

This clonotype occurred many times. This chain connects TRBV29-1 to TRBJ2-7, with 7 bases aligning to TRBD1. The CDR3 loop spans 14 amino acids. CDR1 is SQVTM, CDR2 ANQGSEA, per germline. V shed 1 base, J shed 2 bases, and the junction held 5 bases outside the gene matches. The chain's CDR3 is CSVEGRQGTYEQYF. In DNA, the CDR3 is TGCAGCGTTGAAGGGAGACAGGGAACCTACGAGCAGTACTTC.

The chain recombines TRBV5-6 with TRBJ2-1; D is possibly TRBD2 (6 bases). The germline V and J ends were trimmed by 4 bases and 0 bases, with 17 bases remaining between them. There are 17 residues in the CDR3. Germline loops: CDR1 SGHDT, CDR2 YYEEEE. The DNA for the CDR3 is TGTGCCAGCAGCCCTTTTCGCGGGATCAGCTCCTACAATGAGCAGTTCTTC. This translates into CASSPFRGISSYNEQFF.

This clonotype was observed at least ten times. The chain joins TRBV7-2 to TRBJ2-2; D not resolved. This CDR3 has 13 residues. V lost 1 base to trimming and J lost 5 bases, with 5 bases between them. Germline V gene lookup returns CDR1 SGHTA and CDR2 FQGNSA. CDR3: CASSLVQTGELFF. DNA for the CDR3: TGTGCCAGCAGCTTAGTGCAGACCGGGGAGCTGTTTTTT.

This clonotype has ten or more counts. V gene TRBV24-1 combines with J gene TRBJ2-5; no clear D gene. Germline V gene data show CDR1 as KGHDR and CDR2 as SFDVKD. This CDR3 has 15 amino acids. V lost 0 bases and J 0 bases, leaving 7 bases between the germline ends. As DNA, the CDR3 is TGTGCCACCAGTGATTTGGGCCAGAACCAAGAGACCCAGTACTTC. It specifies CATSDLGQNQETQYF.

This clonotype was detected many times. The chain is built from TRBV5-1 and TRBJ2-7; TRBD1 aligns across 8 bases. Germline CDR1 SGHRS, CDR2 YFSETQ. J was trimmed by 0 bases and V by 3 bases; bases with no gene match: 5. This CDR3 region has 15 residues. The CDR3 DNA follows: TGCGCCAGCAGCTCAGATGGGACAGGCTCCTACGAGCAGTACTTC. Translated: CASSSDGTGSYEQYF.

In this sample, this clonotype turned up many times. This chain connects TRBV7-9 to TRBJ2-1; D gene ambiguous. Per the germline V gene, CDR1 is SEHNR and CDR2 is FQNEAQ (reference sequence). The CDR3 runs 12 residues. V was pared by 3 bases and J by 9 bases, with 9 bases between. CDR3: CASSFSQVEQFF. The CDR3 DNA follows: TGTGCCAGCAGCTTTAGTCAGGTTGAGCAGTTCTTC.

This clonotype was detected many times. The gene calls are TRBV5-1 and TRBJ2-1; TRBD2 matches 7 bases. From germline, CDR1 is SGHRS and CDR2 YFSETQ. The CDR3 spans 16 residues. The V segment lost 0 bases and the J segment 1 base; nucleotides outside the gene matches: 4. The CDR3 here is CASSLGRGSSYNEQFF. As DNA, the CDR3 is TGCGCCAGCAGCTTGGGGCGGGGGTCATCCTACAATGAGCAGTTCTTC.

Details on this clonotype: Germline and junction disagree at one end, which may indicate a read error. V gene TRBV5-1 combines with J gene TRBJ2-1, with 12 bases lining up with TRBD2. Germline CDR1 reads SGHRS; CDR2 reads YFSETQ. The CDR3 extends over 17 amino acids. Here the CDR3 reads CDSSPAVLAGGLGEQFF. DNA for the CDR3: TGCGACAGCAGCCCGGCGGTTCTAGCGGGAGGGCTCGGTGAGCAGTTCTTC.

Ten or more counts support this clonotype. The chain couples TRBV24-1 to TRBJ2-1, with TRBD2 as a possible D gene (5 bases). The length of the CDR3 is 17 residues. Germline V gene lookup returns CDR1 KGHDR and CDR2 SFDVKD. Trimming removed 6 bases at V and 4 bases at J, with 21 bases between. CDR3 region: CATSPRVRSLAYNEQFF. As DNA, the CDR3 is TGTGCCACCAGTCCCCGGGTGAGGTCTCTAGCATACAATGAGCAGTTCTTC.

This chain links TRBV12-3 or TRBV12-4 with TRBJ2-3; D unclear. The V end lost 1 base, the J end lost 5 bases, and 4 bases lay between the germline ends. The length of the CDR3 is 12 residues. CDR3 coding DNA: TGTGCCAGCAGTTTAGGAGAAGATACGCAGTATTTT. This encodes CASSLGEDTQYF.

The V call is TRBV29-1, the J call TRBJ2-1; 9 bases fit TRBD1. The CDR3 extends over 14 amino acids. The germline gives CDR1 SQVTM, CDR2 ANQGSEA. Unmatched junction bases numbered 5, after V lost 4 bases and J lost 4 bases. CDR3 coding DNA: TGCAGCGTTGCGTGGGACAGGGAATACAATGAGCAGTTCTTC. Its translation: CSVAWDREYNEQFF.

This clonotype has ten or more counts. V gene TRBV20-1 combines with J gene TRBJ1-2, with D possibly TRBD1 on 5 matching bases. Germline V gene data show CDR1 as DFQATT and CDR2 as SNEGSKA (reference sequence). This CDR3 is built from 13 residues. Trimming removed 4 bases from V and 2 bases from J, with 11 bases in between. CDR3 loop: CSATDPGNYGYTF. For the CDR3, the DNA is TGCAGTGCTACCGACCCAGGGAACTATGGCTACACCTTC.

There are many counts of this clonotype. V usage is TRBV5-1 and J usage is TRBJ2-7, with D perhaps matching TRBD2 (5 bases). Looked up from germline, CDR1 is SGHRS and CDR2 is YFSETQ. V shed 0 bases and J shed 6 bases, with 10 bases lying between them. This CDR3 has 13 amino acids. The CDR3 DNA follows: TGCGCCAGCAGCTTGGGGGCAGGAGGCGAGCAGTACTTC. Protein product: CASSLGAGGEQYF.

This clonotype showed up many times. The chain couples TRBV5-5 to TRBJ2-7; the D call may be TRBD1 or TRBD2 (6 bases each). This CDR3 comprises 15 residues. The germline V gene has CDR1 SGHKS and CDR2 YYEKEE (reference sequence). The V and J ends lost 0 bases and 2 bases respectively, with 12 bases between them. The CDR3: CASSLARGLTYEQYF. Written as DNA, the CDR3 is TGTGCCAGCAGCTTGGCCCGGGGGCTAACCTACGAGCAGTACTTC.

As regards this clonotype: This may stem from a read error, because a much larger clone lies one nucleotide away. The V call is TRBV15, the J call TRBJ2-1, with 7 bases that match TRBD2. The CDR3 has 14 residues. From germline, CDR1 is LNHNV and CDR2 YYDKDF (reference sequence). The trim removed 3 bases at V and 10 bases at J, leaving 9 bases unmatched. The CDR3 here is CATSRGGFSYEQFF. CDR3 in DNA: TGTGCCACCAGCAGGGGGGGGTTCTCCTACGAGCAGTTCTTC.

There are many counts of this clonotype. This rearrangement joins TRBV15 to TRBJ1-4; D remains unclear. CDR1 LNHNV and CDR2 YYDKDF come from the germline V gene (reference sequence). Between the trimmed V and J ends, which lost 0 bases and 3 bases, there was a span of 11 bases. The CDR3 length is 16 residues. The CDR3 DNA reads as TGTGCCACCAGCAGAGATTTCGCCGCAGCTAATGAAAAACTGTTTTTT. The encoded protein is CATSRDFAAANEKLFF.

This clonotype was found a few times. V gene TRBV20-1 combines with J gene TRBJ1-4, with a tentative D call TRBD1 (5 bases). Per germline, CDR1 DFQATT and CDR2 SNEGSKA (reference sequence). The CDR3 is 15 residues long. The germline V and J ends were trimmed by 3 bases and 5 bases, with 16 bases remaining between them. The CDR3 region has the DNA TGCAGTGCTAGGGACCCGGGACCGAGAAATGAAAAACTGTTTTTT. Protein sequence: CSARDPGPRNEKLFF.

DNA for the CDR3: TGTGCCTGGAGACCTCCCACCTCCTGGGGACAGGGATACGAGCAGTACTTC. Translating it yields CAWRPPTSWGQGYEQYF. The chain joins TRBV30 to TRBJ2-7; 9 nucleotides match TRBD1. With 3 bases clipped from V and 4 bases from J, the junction kept 16 bases outside the gene matches. This CDR3 is 17 amino acids long. CDR1 and CDR2 (germline): GTSNPN, SVGIG (reference sequence).

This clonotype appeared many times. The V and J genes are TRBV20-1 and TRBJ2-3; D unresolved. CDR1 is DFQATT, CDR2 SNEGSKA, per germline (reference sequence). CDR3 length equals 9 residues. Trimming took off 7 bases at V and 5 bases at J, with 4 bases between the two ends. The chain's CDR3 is CSVRDTQYF. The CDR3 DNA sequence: TGCAGTGTACGAGATACGCAGTATTTT.

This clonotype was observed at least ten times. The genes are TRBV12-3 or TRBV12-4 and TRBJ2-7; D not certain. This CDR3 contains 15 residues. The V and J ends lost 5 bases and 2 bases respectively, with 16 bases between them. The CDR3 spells CASSPRLVGTYEQYF. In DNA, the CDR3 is TGTGCCAGCAGTCCACGACTGGTGGGGACCTACGAGCAGTACTTC.

The CDR3 loop reads CASSRTNGSYNEQFF. DNA of the CDR3: TGTGCCAGCAGCCGGACTAATGGATCCTACAATGAGCAGTTCTTC. The chain employs TRBV7-8 and TRBJ2-1, with a tentative D call TRBD2 (6 bases). V lost 5 bases and J 1 base, leaving 12 bases between the germline ends. Germline V gives CDR1 SGHVS, CDR2 FQNEAQ. CDR3 size: 15 residues.

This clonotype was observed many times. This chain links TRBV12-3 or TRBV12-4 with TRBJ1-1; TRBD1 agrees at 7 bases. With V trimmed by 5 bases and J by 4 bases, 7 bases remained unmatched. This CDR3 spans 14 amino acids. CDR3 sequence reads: CASSSTGATTEAFF. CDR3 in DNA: TGTGCCAGCAGTAGTACAGGGGCGACCACTGAAGCTTTCTTT.

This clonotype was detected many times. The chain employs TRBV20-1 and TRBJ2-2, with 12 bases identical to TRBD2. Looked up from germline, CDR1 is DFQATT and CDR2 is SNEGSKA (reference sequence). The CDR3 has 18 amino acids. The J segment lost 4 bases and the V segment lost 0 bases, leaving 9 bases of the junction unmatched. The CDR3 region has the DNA TGCAGTGCTAGAGATCACGGGGCTAGCGGGAGGGGCACCGGGGAGCTGTTTTTT. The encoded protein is CSARDHGASGRGTGELFF.

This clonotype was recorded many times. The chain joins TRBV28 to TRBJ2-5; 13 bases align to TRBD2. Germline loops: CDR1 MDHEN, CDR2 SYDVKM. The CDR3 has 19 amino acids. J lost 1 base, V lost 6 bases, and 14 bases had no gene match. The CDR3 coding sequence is TGTGCCAGCAGCCCACTAGCGGGAGGGGTTTTGTCCCCCCAAGAGACCCAGTACTTC. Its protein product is CASSPLAGGVLSPQETQYF.

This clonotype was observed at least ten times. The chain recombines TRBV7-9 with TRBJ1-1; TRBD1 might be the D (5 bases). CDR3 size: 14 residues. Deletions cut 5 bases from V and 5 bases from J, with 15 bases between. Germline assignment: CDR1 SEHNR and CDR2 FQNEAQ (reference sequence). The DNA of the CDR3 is TGTGCCAGCAGCCCCGGGACGGGGAGGACTGAAGCTTTCTTT. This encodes CASSPGTGRTEAFF.

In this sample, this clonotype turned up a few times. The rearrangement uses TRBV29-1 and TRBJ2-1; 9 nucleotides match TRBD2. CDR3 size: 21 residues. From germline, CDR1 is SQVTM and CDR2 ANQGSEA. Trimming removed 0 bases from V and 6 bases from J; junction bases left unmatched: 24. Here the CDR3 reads CSVEDPSVGGRATLLGNEQFF. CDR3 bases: TGCAGCGTTGAAGACCCGTCGGTTGGCGGGAGGGCCACATTATTGGGCAATGAGCAGTTCTTC.

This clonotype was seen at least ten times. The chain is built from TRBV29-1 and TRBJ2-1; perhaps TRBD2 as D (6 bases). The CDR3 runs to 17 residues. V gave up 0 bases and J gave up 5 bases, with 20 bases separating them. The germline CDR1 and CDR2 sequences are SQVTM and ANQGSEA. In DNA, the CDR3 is TGCAGCGTTGAAGATCGCAAACGGGACTCTGGGAACAATGAGCAGTTCTTC. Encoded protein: CSVEDRKRDSGNNEQFF.

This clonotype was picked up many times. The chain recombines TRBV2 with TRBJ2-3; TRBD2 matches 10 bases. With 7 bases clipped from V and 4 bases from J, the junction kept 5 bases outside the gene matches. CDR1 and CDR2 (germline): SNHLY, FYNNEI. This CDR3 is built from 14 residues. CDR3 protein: CASNLAGDADTQYF. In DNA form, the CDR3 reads TGTGCCAGCAATCTAGCGGGAGACGCAGATACGCAGTATTTT. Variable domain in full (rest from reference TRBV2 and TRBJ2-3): EPEVTQTPSHQVTQMGQEVILRCVPISNHLYFYWYRQILGQKVEFLVSFYNNEISEKSEIFDDQFSVERPDGSNFTLKIRSTKLEDSAMYFCASNLAGDADTQYFGPGTRLTVL.

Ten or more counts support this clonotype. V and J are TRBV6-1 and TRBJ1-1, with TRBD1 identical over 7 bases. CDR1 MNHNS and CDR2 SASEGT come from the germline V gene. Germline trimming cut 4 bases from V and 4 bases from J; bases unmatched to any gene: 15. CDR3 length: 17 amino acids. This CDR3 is CASSGGTELGLSTEAFF. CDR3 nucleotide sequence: TGTGCCAGCAGTGGTGGGACAGAACTTGGGCTGTCCACTGAAGCTTTCTTT.

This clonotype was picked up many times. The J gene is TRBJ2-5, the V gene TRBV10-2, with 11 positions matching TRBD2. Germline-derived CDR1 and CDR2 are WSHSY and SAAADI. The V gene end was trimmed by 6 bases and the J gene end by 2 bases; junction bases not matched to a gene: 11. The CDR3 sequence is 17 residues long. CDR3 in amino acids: CASRRLAGTSQQETQYF. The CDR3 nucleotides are TGCGCCAGCAGAAGACTAGCGGGGACAAGTCAACAAGAGACCCAGTACTTC.

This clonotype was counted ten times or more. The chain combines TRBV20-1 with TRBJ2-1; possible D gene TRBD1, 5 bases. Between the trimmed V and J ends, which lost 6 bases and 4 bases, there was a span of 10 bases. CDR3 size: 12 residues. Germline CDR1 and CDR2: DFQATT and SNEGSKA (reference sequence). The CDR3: CSARGPYNEQFF. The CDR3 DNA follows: TGCAGTGCAAGGGGCCCATACAATGAGCAGTTCTTC.